This TCR beta chain was identified in a study of blood T cell repertoires in COVID-19. The wider study: T cells, B-cell-depleted T cells, or PBMCs supplied cDNA or gDNA.

V lost 2 bases to trimming and J lost 7 bases, with 15 bases between them. The germline V gene encodes CDR1 KGHDR and CDR2 SFDVKD. This CDR3 has 15 amino acids. Under the authors' procedure: Amplification with reference gene primers provided the estimates of nucleated cell counts. Generated by immunoSEQ multiplex PCR, the TCRdb table keeps only in-frame clones and is missing some. The V and J calls and clone size come from that table; D and trimming were worked out from the DNA. The sample yields 150,000 to 200,000 clones, roughly four fifths seen once. The TCR originated in a man aged 50 or older who had recovered from COVID-19. V and J are TRBV24-1 and TRBJ2-3, with a tentative D call TRBD2 (6 bases). Material for sequencing was peripheral blood. The CDR3 DNA reads as TGTGCCACCAGTGATTCGGGAGAGTTGTCACATACGCAGTATTTT. Its translation: CATSDSGELSHTQYF.